The clone carrying this T cell receptor (beta chain) was recorded at least ten times. The antigen remains unidentified. TCR beta CDR3 regions were amplified from RNA transcripts. An initial round of RT-PCR targeting the TCR CDR3 relied on the HTBI primer set. TCRdb processed the multiplex PCR reads anew with MiXCR; each CDR3 protein has one entry. The sample lists around 300,000 distinct CDR3 sequences, approximately 14% occurring once. This record comes from a study of T cells in Graves' hyperthyroidism and ophthalmopathy. Whole-study findings and limits: Ophthalmopathy stood apart from stable hyperthyroidism in a 13 V-J model.

Aged 18 to 65, the patients had hyperthyroidism that was newly diagnosed and had lasted under 2 months. Each diagnosis drew on symptoms, thyroxine, TRAb, thyroid ultrasound and orbital computed tomography findings. An approximately 9.4 ml volume of fresh peripheral blood provided the PBMCs. There are 15 residues in the CDR3. Germline CDR1 and CDR2: MDHEN and SYDVKM. Trimming cost V 4 bases and J 3 bases, with 14 bases left between them. The clonotype was recovered from a woman aged 50 to 60 with Graves' hyperthyroidism that later progressed to Graves' ophthalmopathy. The chain joins TRBV28 to TRBJ2-3; perhaps TRBD2 as D (6 bases). Sequencing used blood. CDR3 residues: CASSSPNRGTDTQYF. The CDR3 coding sequence is TGTGCCAGCAGTTCACCCAATCGGGGGACAGATACGCAGTATTTT.